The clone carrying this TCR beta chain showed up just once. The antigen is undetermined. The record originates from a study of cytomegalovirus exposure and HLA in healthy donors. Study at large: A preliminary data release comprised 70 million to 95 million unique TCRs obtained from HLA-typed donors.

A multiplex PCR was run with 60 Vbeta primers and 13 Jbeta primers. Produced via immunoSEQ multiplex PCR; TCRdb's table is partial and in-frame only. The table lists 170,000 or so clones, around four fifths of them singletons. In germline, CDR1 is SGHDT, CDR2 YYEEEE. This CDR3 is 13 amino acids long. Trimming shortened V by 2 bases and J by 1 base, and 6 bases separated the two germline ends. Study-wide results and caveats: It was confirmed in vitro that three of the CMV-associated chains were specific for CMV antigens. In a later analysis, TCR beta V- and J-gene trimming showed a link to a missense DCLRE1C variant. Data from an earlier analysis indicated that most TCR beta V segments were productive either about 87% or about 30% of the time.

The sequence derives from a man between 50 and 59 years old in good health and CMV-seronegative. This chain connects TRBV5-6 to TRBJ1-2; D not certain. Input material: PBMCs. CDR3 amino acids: CASSLQSNYGYTF. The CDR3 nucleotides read TGTGCCAGCAGCTTACAGAGTAACTATGGCTACACCTTC.